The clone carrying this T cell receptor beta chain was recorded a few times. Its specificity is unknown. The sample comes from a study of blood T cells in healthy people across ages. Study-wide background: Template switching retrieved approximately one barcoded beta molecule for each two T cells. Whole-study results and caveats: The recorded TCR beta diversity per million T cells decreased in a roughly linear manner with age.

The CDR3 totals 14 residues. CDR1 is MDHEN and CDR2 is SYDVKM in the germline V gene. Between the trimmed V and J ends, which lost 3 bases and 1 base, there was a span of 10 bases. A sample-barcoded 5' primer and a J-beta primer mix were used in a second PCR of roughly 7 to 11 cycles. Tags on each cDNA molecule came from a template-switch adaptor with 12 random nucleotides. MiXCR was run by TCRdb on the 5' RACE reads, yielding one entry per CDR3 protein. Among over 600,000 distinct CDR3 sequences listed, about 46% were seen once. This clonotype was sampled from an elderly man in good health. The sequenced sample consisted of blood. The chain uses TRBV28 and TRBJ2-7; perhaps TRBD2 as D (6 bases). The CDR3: CASSFPGRSYEQYF. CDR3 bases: TGTGCCAGCAGTTTTCCAGGGAGGTCCTACGAGCAGTACTTC. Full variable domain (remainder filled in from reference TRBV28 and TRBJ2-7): DVKVTQSSRYLVKRTGEKVFLECVQDMDHENMFWYRQDPGLGLRLIYFSYDVKMKEKGDIPEGYSVSREKKERFSLILESASTNQTSMYLCASSFPGRSYEQYFGPGTRLTVT.